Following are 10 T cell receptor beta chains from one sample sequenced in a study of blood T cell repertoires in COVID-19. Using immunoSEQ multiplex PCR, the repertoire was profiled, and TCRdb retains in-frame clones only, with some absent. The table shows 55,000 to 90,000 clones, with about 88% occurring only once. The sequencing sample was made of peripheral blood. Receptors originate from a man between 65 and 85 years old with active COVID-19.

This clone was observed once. The CDR3 region has the DNA TGTGCCAGCAGCTTGGGGGCTTACCAAGAGACCCAGTACTTC. It specifies CASSLGAYQETQYF. The chain recombines TRBV5-4 with TRBJ2-5, with D unclear. V was cut by 0 bases and J by 0 bases, with 6 bases left in between. This CDR3 has 14 amino acids. Looked up from germline, CDR1 is SGHNT and CDR2 is YYREEE (reference sequence). Complete variable domain (other parts from reference TRBV5-4 and TRBJ2-5): ETGVTQSPTHLIKTRGQQVTLRCSSQSGHNTVSWYQQALGQGPQFIFQYYREEENGRGNFPPRFSGLQFPNYSSELNVNALELDDSALYLCASSLGAYQETQYFGPGTRLLVL.

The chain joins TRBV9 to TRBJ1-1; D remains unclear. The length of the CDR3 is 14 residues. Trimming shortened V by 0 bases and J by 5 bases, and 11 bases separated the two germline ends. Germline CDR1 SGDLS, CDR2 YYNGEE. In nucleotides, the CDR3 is TGTGCCAGCAGCGTAGACGCGTGGCGGACTGAAGCTTTCTTT. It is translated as CASSVDAWRTEAFF. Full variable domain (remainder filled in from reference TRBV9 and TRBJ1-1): DSGVTQTPKHLITATGQRVTLRCSPRSGDLSVYWYQQSLDQGLQFLIQYYNGEERAKGNILERFSAQQFPDLHSELNLSSLELGDSALYFCASSVDAWRTEAFFGQGTRLTVV.

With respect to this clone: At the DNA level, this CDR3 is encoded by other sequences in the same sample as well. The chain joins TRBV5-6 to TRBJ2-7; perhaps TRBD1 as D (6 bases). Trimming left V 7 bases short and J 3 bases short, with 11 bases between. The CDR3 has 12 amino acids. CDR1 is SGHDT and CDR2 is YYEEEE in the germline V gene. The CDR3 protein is CASGRGGYEQYF. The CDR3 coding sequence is TGTGCCAGCGGGAGAGGGGGCTACGAGCAGTACTTC.

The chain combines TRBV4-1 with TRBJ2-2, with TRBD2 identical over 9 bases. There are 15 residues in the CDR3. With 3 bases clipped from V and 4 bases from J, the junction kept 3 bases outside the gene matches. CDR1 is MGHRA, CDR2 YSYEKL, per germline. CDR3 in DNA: TGCGCCAGCAGCCAGCGGGAGGGCCCCACCGGGGAGCTGTTTTTT. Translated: CASSQREGPTGELFF.

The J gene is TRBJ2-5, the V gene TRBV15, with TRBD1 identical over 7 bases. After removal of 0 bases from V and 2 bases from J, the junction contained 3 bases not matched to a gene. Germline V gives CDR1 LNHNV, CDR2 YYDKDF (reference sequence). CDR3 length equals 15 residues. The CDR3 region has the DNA TGTGCCACCAGCAGAGAGTCACAGGGGCAAGAGACCCAGTACTTC. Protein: CATSRESQGQETQYF. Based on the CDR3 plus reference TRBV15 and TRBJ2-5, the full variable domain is DAMVIQNPRYQVTQFGKPVTLSCSQTLNHNVMYWYQQKSSQAPKLLFHYYDKDFNNEADTPDNFQSRRPNTSFCFLDIRSPGLGDTAMYLCATSRESQGQETQYFGPGTRLLVL.

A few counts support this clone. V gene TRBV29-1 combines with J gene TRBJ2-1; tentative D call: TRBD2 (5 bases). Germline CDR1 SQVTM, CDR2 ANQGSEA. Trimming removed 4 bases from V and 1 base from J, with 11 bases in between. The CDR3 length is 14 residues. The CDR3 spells CSVGGAASYNEQFF. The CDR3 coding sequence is TGCAGCGTTGGAGGAGCGGCTTCCTACAATGAGCAGTTCTTC.

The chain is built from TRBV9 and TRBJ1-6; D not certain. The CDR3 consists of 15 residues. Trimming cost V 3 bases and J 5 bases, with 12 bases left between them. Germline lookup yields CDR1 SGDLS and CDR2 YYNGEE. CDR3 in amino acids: CASSAGGVHNSPLHF. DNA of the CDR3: TGTGCCAGCAGCGCGGGCGGGGTCCATAATTCACCCCTCCACTTT.

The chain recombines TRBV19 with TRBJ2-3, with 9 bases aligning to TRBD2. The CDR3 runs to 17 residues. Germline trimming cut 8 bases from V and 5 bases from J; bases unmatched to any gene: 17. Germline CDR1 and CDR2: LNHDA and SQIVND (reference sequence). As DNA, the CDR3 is TGTGCCAGTTCCAGGGTCGGAGCGGGAGGTCTGGGAGATACGCAGTATTTT. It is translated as CASSRVGAGGLGDTQYF.

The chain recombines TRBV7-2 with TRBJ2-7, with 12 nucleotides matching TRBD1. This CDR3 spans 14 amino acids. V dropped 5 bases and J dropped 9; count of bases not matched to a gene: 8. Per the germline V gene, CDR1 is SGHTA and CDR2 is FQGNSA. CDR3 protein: CASSRDRGQEGQYF. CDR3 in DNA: TGTGCCAGCAGCCGGGACAGGGGGCAAGAGGGGCAGTACTTC.

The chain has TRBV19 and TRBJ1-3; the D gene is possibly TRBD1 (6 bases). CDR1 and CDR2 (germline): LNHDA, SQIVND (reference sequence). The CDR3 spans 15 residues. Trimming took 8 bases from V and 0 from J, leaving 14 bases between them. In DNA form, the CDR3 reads TGTGCCAGTGGCCACAGGGCCCTCTCTGGAAACACCATATATTTT. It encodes CASGHRALSGNTIYF. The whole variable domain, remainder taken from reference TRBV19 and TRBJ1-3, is DGGITQSPKYLFRKEGQNVTLSCEQNLNHDAMYWYRQDPGQGLRLIYYSQIVNDFQKGDIAEGYSVSREKKESFPLTVTSAQKNPTAFYLCASGHRALSGNTIYFGEGSWLTVV.